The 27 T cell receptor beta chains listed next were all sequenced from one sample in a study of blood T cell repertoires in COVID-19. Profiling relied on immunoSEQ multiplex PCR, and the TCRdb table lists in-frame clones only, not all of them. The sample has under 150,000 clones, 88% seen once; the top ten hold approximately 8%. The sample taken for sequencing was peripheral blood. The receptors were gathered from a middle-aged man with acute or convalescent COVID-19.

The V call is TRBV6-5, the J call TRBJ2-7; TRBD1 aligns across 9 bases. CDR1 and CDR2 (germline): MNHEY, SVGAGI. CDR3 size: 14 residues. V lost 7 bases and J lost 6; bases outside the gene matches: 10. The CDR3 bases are TGTGCCAGCACCTCGGGACAGGGTGTCCTCGAGCAGTACTTC. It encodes CASTSGQGVLEQYF.

CDR3 coding DNA: TGCAGTGCTAGACAGGGCTACGAGCAGTACTTC. Translating gives CSARQGYEQYF. The rearrangement joins TRBV20-1 to TRBJ2-7, with D perhaps matching TRBD1 (5 bases). Germline values: CDR1 DFQATT, CDR2 SNEGSKA (reference sequence). The V end was cut by 2 bases, the J end by 3 bases, with 5 bases between. The CDR3 length is 11 residues.

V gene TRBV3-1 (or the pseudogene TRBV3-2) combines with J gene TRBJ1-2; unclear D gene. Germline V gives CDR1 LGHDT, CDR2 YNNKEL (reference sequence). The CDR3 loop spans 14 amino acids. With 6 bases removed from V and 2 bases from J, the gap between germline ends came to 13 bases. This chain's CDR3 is CASSPSRSNYGYTF. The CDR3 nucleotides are TGTGCCAGCAGTCCGAGCCGGTCCAACTATGGCTACACCTTC.

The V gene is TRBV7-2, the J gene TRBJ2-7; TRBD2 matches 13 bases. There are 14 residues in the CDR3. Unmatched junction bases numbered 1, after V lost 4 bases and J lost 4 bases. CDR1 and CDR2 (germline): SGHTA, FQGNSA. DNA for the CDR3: TGTGCCAGCAGCTGGACTAGCGGGAGATACGAGCAGTACTTC. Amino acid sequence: CASSWTSGRYEQYF.

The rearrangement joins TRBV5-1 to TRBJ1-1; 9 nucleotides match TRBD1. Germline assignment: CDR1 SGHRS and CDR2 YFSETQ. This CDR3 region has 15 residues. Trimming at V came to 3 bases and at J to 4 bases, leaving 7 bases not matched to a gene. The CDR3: CASSSSRDRATEAFF. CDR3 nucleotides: TGCGCCAGCAGCTCGTCCCGGGACAGGGCCACTGAAGCTTTCTTT.

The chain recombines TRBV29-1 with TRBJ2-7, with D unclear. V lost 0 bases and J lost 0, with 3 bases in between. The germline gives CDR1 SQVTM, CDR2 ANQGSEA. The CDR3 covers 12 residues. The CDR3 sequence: CSVEDRSYEQYF. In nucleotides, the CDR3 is TGCAGCGTTGAAGACCGCTCCTACGAGCAGTACTTC.

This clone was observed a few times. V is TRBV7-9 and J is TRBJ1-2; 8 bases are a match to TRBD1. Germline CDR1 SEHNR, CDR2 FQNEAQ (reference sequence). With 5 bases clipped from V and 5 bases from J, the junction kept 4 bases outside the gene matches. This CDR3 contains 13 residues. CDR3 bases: TGTGCCAGCAGCCCACAGGGGGATTATGGCTACACCTTC. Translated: CASSPQGDYGYTF.

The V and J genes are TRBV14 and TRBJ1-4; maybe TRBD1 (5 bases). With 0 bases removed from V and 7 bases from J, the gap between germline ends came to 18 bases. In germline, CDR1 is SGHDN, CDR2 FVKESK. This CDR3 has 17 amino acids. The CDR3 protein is CASSQDLSGSGGEKLFF. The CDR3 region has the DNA TGTGCCAGCAGCCAAGATCTTTCAGGGTCAGGTGGTGAAAAACTGTTTTTT.

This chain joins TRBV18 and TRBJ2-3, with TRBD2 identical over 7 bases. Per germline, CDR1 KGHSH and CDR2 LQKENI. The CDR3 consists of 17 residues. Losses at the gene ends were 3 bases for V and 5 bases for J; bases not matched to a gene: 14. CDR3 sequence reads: CASSPWGSSGSRDTQYF. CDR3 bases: TGTGCCAGCTCACCCTGGGGGTCTAGCGGCTCTCGAGATACGCAGTATTTT.

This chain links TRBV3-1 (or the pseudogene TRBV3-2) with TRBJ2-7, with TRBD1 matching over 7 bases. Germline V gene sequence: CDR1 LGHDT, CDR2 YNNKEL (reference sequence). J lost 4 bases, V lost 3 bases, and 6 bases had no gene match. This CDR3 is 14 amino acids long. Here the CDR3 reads CASSHDRVGYEQYF. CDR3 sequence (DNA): TGTGCCAGCAGCCATGACAGGGTCGGGTACGAGCAGTACTTC.

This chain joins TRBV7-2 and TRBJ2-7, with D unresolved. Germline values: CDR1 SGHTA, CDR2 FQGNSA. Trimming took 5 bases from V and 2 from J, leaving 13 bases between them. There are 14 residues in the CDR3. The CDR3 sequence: CASSLNAGPYEQYF. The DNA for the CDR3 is TGTGCCAGCAGCCTGAACGCCGGTCCCTACGAGCAGTACTTC.

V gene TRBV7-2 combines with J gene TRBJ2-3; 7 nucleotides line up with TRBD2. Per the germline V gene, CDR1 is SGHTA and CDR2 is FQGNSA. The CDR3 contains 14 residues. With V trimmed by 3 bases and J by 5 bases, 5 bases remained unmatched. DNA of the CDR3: TGTGCCAGCAGCTTGAGCGGGATGGTAGATACGCAGTATTTT. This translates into CASSLSGMVDTQYF.

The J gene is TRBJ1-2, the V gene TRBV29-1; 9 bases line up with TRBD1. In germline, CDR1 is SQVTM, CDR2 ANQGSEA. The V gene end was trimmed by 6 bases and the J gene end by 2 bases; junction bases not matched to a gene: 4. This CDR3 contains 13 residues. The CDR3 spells CSVRDRENYGYTF. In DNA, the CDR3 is TGCAGCGTCCGGGACAGGGAAAACTATGGCTACACCTTC. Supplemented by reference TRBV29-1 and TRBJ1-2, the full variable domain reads SAVISQKPSRDICQRGTSLTIQCQVDSQVTMMFWYRQQPGQSLTLIATANQGSEATYESGFVIDKFPISRPNLTFSTLTVSNMSPEDSSIYLCSVRDRENYGYTFGSGTRLTVV.

The CDR3 DNA is TGTGCCAGCAGCTCAGGACTAGCGGGAGTAGGGACCGGGGAGCTGTTTTTT. This translates into CASSSGLAGVGTGELFF. The rearrangement joins TRBV7-8 to TRBJ2-2; TRBD2 aligns across 13 bases. The CDR3 consists of 17 residues. Trimming cost V 4 bases and J 5 bases; bases outside gene matches: 7. Germline loops: CDR1 SGHVS, CDR2 FQNEAQ.

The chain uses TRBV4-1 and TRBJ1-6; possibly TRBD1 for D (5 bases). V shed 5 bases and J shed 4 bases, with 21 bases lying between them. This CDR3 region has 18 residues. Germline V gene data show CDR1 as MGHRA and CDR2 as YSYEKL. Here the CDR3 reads CASSLGAARSLYNSPLHF. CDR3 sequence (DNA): TGCGCCAGCAGCTTAGGGGCAGCGCGATCACTTTATAATTCACCCCTCCACTTT.

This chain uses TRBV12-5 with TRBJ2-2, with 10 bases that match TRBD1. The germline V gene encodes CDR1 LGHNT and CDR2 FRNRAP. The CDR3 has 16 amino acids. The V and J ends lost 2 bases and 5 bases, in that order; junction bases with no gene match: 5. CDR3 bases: TGTGCTAGTGGTTTGACCCGGGACAGGGGTACCGGGGAGCTGTTTTTT. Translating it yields CASGLTRDRGTGELFF.

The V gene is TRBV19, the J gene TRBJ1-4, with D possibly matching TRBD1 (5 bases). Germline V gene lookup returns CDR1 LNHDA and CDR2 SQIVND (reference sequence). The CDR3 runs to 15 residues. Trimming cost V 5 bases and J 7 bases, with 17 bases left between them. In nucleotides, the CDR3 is TGTGCCAGTAGTCCCGGGACTCAGGATGGTGAAAAACTGTTTTTT. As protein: CASSPGTQDGEKLFF.

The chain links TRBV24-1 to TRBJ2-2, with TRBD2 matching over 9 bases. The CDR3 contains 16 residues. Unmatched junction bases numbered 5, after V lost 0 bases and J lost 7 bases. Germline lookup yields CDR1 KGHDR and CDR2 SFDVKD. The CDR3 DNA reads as TGTGCCACCAGTGATTTGGGTAGCGGGAGCCACGGGGAGCTGTTTTTT. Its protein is CATSDLGSGSHGELFF.

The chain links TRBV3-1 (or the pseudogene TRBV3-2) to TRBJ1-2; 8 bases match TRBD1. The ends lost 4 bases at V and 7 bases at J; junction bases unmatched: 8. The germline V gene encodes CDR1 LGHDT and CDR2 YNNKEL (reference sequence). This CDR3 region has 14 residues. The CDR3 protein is CASSLLGQGLGYTF. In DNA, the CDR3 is TGTGCCAGCAGCCTCCTAGGACAGGGCCTTGGCTACACCTTC.

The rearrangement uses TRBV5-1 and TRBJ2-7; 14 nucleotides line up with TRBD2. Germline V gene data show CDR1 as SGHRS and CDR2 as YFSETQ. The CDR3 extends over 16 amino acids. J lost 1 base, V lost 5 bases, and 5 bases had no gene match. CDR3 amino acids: CASRHGTSGRSYEQYF. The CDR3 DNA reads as TGCGCCAGCAGGCACGGGACTAGCGGGAGATCCTACGAGCAGTACTTC.

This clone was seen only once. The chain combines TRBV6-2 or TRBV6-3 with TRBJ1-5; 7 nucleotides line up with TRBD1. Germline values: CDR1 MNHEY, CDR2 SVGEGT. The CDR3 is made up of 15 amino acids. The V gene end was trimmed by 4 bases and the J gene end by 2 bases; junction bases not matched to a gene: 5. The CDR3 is CASSWDSFGNQPQHF. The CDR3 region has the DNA TGTGCCAGCAGTTGGGACAGCTTTGGCAATCAGCCCCAGCATTTT.

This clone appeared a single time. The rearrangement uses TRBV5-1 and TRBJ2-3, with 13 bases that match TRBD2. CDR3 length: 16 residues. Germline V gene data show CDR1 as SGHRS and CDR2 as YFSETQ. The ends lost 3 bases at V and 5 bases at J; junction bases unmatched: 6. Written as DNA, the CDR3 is TGCGCCAGCAGCTCCGGACTAGCGGGAGAGTTAGATACGCAGTATTTT. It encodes CASSSGLAGELDTQYF. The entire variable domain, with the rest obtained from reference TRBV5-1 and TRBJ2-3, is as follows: KAGVTQTPRYLIKTRGQQVTLSCSPISGHRSVSWYQQTPGQGLQFLFEYFSETQRNKGNFPGRFSGRQFSNSRSEMNVSTLELGDSALYLCASSSGLAGELDTQYFGPGTRLTVL.

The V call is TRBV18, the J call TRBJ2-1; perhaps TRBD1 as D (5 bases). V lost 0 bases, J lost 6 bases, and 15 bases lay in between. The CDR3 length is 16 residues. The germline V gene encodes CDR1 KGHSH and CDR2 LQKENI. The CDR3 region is CASSPPGASPLNEQFF. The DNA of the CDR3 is TGTGCCAGCTCACCACCTGGGGCCTCGCCCCTCAATGAGCAGTTCTTC.

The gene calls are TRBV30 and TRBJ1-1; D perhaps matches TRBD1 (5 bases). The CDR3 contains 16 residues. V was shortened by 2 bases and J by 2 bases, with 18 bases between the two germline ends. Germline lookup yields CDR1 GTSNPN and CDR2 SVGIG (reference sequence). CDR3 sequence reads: CAWSPRGGRSNTEAFF. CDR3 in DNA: TGTGCCTGGAGTCCTAGGGGCGGAAGGTCTAACACTGAAGCTTTCTTT. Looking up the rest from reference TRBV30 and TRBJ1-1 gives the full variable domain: SQTIHQWPATLVQPVGSPLSLECTVEGTSNPNLYWYRQAAGRGLQLLFYSVGIGQISSEVPQNLSASRPQDRQFILSSKKLLLSDSGFYLCAWSPRGGRSNTEAFFGQGTRLTVV.

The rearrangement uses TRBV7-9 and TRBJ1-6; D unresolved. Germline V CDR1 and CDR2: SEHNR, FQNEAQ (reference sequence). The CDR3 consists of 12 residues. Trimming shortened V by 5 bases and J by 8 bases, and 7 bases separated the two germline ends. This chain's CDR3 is CASSRPDSPLHF. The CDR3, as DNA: TGTGCCAGCAGCCGCCCGGATTCACCCCTCCACTTT. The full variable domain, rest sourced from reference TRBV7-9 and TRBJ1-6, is DTGVSQNPRHKITKRGQNVTFRCDPISEHNRLYWYRQTLGQGPEFLTYFQNEAQLEKSRLLSDRFSAERPKGSFSTLEIQRTEQGDSAMYLCASSRPDSPLHFGNGTRLTVT.

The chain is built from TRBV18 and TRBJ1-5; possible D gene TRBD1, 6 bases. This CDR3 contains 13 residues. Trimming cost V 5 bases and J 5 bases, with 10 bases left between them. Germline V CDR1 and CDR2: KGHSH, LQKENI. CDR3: CASSLQGYQPQHF. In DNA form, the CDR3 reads TGTGCCAGCTCATTACAGGGATATCAGCCCCAGCATTTT.

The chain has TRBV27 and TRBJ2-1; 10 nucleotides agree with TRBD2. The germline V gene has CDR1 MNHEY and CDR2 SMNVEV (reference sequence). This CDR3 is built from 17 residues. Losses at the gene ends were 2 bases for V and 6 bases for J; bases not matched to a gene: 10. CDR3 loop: CASSLLTGTSDGNEQFF. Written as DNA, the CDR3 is TGTGCCAGCAGTTTACTGACCGGGACTAGCGATGGCAATGAGCAGTTCTTC.